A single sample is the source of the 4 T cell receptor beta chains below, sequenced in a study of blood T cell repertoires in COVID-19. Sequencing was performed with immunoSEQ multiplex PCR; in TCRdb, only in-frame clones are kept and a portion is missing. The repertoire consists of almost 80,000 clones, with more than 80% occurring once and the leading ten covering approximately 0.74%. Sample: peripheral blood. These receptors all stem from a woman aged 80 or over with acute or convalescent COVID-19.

Written as DNA, the CDR3 is TGTGCCAGCAGTGTGGTGGAGGGAAGCTCACCCCTCCACTTT. This codes for CASSVVEGSSPLHF. The chain joins TRBV2 to TRBJ1-6, with D uncertain. This CDR3 has 14 amino acids. The germline V gene encodes CDR1 SNHLY and CDR2 FYNNEI. V lost 4 bases and J lost 10, with 14 bases in between.

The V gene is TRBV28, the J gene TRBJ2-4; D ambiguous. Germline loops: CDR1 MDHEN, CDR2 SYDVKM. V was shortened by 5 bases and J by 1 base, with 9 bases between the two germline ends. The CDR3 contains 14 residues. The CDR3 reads CASSPDWAKNIQYF. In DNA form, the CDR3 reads TGTGCCAGCAGTCCAGATTGGGCCAAAAACATTCAGTACTTC. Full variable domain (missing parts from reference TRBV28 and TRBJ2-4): DVKVTQSSRYLVKRTGEKVFLECVQDMDHENMFWYRQDPGLGLRLIYFSYDVKMKEKGDIPEGYSVSREKKERFSLILESASTNQTSMYLCASSPDWAKNIQYFGAGTRLSVL.

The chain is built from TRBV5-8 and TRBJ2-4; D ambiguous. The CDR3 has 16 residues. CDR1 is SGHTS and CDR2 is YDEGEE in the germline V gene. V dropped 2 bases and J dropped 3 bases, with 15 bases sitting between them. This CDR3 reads CASSFGFAQIKNIQYF. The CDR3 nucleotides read TGTGCCAGCAGCTTTGGGTTCGCACAGATCAAAAACATTCAGTACTTC.

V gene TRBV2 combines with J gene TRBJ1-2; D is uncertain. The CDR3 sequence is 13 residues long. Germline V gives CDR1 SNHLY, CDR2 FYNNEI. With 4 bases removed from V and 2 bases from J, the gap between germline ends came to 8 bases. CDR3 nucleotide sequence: TGTGCCAGCAGTGCCCGCGGGAACTATGGCTACACCTTC. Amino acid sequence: CASSARGNYGYTF.